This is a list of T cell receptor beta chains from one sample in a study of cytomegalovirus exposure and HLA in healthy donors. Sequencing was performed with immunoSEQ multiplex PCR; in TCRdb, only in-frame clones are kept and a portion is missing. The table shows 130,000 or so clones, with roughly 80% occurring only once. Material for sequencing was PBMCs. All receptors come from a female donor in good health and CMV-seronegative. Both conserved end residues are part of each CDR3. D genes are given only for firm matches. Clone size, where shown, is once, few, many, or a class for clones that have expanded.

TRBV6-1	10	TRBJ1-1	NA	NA	TGTGCCAGCAGTTACAGAGAAGCTTTCTTT	CASSYREAFF
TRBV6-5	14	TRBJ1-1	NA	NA	TGTGCCAGCGGGCAGTTTACTCACTACACTGAAGCTTTCTTT	CASGQFTHYTEAFF
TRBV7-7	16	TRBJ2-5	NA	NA	TGTGCTAGCAGCTTAGGTACCCGACTAAGAATGGGGACCCAGTACTTC	CASSLGTRLRMGTQYF
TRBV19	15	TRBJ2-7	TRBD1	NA	TGTGCCAGTAGTATTTCGGGACAGGGGTTCTACGAGCAGTACTTC	CASSISGQGFYEQYF
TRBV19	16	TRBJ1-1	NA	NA	TGTGCCAGTATCGATGACCCCCCTGGGCCCTCCACTGAAGCTTTCTTT	CASIDDPPGPSTEAFF
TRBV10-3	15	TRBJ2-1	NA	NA	TGTGCCATCACTGGTGATAGCGCCCCCTACAATGAGCAGTTCTTC	CAITGDSAPYNEQFF
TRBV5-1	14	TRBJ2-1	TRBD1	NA	TGCGCCAGCAGCCGGACAGGGGGTGTTAATGAGCAGTTCTTC	CASSRTGGVNEQFF
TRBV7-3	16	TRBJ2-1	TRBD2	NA	TGTGCCAGCAGCTTCTTCACTAGCGGGGGGGCTGGTGAGCAGTTCTTC	CASSFFTSGGAGEQFF
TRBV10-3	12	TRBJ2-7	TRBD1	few	TGTGCCATCAGTGAAACAGGGGGCGAGCAGTACTTC	CAISETGGEQYF
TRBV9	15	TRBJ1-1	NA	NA	TGTGCCAGCAGCGTAGCCGGGGGGGGTACAGGTGAAGCTTTCTTT	CASSVAGGGTGEAFF
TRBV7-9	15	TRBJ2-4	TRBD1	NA	TGTGCCAGCAGCTGGGACAGAGAGTACAAAAACATTCAGTACTTC	CASSWDREYKNIQYF
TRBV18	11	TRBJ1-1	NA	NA	TGTGCCAGCTACGGGGGAGGGGAAGCTTTCTTT	CASYGGGEAFF
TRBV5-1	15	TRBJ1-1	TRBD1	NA	TGCGCCAGCAGCTTAACCGGGACAGCAAACACTGAAGCTTTCTTT	CASSLTGTANTEAFF
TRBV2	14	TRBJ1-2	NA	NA	TGTGCCAGCAGCAGGGACAAACCTTACTATGGCTACACCTTC	CASSRDKPYYGYTF
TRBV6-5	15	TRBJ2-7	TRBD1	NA	TGTGCCAGCAGTTACAACGGACAGGGGGCTTACGAGCAGTACTTC	CASSYNGQGAYEQYF
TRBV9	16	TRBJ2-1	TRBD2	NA	TGTGCCAGCAGCGCCGGGACTAACCTGGGGCACAATGAGCAGTTCTTC	CASSAGTNLGHNEQFF
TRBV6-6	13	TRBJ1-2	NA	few	TGTGCCAGCAGTTTAACAGGGAACTATGGCTACACCTTC	CASSLTGNYGYTF
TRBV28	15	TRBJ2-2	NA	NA	TGTGCCAGCAGGGGAGAGAGACCCAACACCGGGGAGCTGTTTTTT	CASRGERPNTGELFF
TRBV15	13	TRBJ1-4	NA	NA	TGTGCCACCCGGGATTCGGATAATGAAAAACTGTTTTTT	CATRDSDNEKLFF
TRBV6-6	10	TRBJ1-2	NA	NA	TGTGCCAGTGGGGGGGGTGGCTACACCTTC	CASGGGGYTF
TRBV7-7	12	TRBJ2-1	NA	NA	TGTGCTAGCAGCCGGGGAGAAGGGGAGCAGTTCTTC	CASSRGEGEQFF
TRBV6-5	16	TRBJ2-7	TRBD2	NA	TGTGCCAGCAGTTACGGGCTAGCGGGAGGAATGGGGGAGCAGTACTTC	CASSYGLAGGMGEQYF
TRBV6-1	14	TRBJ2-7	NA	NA	TGTGCCAGCAGTGAATTTACAGGCTCCTACGAGCAGTACTTC	CASSEFTGSYEQYF
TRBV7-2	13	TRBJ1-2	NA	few	TGTGCCAGCAGCTTAGGTGAGTTCTATGGCTACACCTTC	CASSLGEFYGYTF
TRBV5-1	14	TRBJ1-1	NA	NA	TGCGCCAGCAGGCAGGATAGACCGAACACTGAAGCTTTCTTT	CASRQDRPNTEAFF
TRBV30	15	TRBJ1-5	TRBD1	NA	TGTGCCTGGGGCCAGGGGGCTTTTAGCAATCAGCCCCAGCATTTT	CAWGQGAFSNQPQHF
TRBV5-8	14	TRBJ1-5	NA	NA	TGTGCCATAATAAGACCGAGGGGCAATCAGCCCCAGCATTTT	CAIIRPRGNQPQHF
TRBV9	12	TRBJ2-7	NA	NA	TGTGCCAGCAGCGTAGGAGAAAGCGAGCAGTACTTC	CASSVGESEQYF
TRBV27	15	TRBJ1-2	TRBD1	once	TGTGCCAGCAGTCTTGGGACAGGGGGGGACTATGGCTACACCTTC	CASSLGTGGDYGYTF
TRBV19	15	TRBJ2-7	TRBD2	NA	TGTGCCAGTAGTTTGACTAGCGGGAAAATATACGAGCAGTACTTC	CASSLTSGKIYEQYF
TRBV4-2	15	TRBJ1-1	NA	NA	TGTGCCAGCAGCCAAGGACAATCCATGAACACTGAAGCTTTCTTT	CASSQGQSMNTEAFF
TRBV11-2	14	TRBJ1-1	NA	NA	TGTGCCAGCAGCTTAGTGGCACCGAACACTGAAGCTTTCTTT	CASSLVAPNTEAFF
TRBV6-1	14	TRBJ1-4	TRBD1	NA	TGTGCCAGTAGCGACAGGGGATCGCAAGAAAAACTGTTTTTT	CASSDRGSQEKLFF
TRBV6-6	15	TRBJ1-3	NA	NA	TGTGCCAGCAGTTTCACAGGGACCTCTGGAAACACCATATATTTT	CASSFTGTSGNTIYF
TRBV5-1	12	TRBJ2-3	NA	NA	TGCGCCAGCACCAAAACAGCAGATACGCAGTATTTT	CASTKTADTQYF
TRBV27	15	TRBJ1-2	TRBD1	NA	TGTGCCAGCAGTTTATCTCGGACAGGGGACTATGGCTACACCTTC	CASSLSRTGDYGYTF
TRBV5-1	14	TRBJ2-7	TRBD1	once	TGCGCCAGCAGCTGGACAGGGGACTCCTACGAGCAGTACTTC	CASSWTGDSYEQYF
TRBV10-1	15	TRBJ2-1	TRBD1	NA	TGCGCCAGCGACGCCGGGACAGGGGGCTACAATGAGCAGTTCTTC	CASDAGTGGYNEQFF
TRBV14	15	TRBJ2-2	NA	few	TGTGCCAGCAGCCACCTAACAGGGGAGGCCGGGGAGCTGTTTTTT	CASSHLTGEAGELFF
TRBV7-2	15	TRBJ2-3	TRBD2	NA	TGTGCCAGCAGCTTCCCTAGCGGGAGGACGGATACGCAGTATTTT	CASSFPSGRTDTQYF
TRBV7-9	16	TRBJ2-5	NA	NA	TGTGCCAGCAGCTTAGTTCCCGTTCTCTTCCAAGAGACCCAGTACTTC	CASSLVPVLFQETQYF
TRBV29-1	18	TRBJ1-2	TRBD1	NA	TGCAGCGTTGAAGATCGAGGCGCGGGGGGGACAGCTAACTATGGCTACACCTTC	CSVEDRGAGGTANYGYTF
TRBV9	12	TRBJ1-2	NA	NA	TGTGCCAGCGGAGGACCCAACTATGGCTACACCTTC	CASGGPNYGYTF
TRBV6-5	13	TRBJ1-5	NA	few	TGTGCCAGCAGGAGATATAGCAATCAGCCCCAGCATTTT	CASRRYSNQPQHF
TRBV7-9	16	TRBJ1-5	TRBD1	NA	TGTGCCAGCAGCAGGACCGGACAGGGGGGCAATCAGCCCCAGCATTTT	CASSRTGQGGNQPQHF
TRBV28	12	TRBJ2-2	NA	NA	TGTGCCAGCAGTTTATCCGGTCGCGAGCTGTTTTTT	CASSLSGRELFF
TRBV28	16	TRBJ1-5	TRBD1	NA	TGTGCCAGCAGTCCGACAACAGGGGAAAGCAATCAGCCCCAGCATTTT	CASSPTTGESNQPQHF
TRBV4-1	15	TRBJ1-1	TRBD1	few	TGCGCCAGCAGTCCCCGGGACAGTCCCAACACTGAAGCTTTCTTT	CASSPRDSPNTEAFF